This TCR beta chain was captured in a study of beta chain features in type 1 diabetes. Reverse transcribing all isolated RNA meant expressed TCRB transcripts were sequenced. The data were produced by immunoSEQ multiplex PCR, yet TCRdb's version contains in-frame clones alone and is incomplete. The table includes fewer than 400,000 clones, roughly 8.8% detected once. This clone was found a few times. Its specificity is not known. Cell sorting via CD45RO/CCR7/CD25/CD127/CD95/CD27 was performed to obtain CD4+ naive, central memory, regulatory and stem cell-like memory cells. Notes on the study in general: Moderate but significant shortening of TCRB CDR3s was recorded in all four CD4+ subsets from Type 1 diabetes patients. Any HLA type influence on TCRB rearrangement was left unresolved here. Patients with type 1 diabetes carried fewer insertions and had more deletions at their VDJ junctions. Cells that show high TCR expression could be over-represented by cDNA sequencing.

Trimming cost V 3 bases and J 4 bases; bases outside gene matches: 6. This CDR3 comprises 15 residues. Germline V CDR1 and CDR2: LNHDA, SQIVND (reference sequence). This chain uses TRBV19 with TRBJ2-7, with 10 nucleotides matching TRBD2. The TCR originated in a man aged 25-40 years with type 1 diabetes. The sequencing sample was made of central memory CD4+ T cells from blood. In DNA, the CDR3 is TGTGCCAGTAGTATTACTACTAGCGGGGCGTACGAGCAGTACTTC. This codes for CASSITTSGAYEQYF.